The 18 T cell receptor beta chains below come from one sample, sequenced in a study of blood T cell repertoires in COVID-19. Clones were sequenced by immunoSEQ multiplex PCR, and TCRdb holds only the in-frame ones, with some missing. The sample contains about 380,000 clones, roughly 80% of which appear only once. The sequenced sample consisted of peripheral blood. The receptor set was obtained from a human donor with acute or convalescent COVID-19. The donor label of this sample is uncertain.

The genes are TRBV6-5 and TRBJ1-3, with 9 nucleotides matching TRBD1. Losses at the gene ends were 6 bases for V and 3 bases for J; bases not matched to a gene: 6. The CDR3 sequence is 15 residues long. The germline gives CDR1 MNHEY, CDR2 SVGAGI. The CDR3 coding sequence is TGTGCCAGCAGGCGGGACAGGGTCAGTGGAAACACCATATATTTT. This translates into CASRRDRVSGNTIYF.

The CDR3 coding sequence is TGTGCCAGCAGTTTTGGGACAGCCGCTAACTATGGCTACACCTTC. It yields the protein CASSFGTAANYGYTF. The chain carries TRBV27 and TRBJ1-2, with 7 nucleotides matching TRBD1. This CDR3 spans 15 amino acids. J lost 0 bases, V lost 3 bases, and 4 bases had no gene match. Germline V gene data show CDR1 as MNHEY and CDR2 as SMNVEV (reference sequence).

This clone was found a few times. The chain couples TRBV24-1 to TRBJ1-3, with 8 positions matching TRBD1. The CDR3 sequence is 16 residues long. Trimming at V came to 9 bases and at J to 2 bases, leaving 11 bases not matched to a gene. From germline, CDR1 is KGHDR and CDR2 SFDVKD. This CDR3 reads CATRGQGLVAGNTIYF. CDR3 nucleotide sequence: TGTGCCACCCGTGGACAGGGTTTGGTCGCTGGAAACACCATATATTTT.

V and J are TRBV19 and TRBJ1-1, with 9 bases fitting TRBD1. With V trimmed by 7 bases and J by 0 bases, 12 bases remained unmatched. The germline V gene has CDR1 LNHDA and CDR2 SQIVND (reference sequence). The CDR3 runs 17 residues. The CDR3 spells CASTETGQGLMNTEAFF. The DNA of the CDR3 is TGTGCCAGTACTGAAACGGGACAGGGCCTCATGAACACTGAAGCTTTCTTT.

The chain employs TRBV5-4 and TRBJ2-3, with D tentatively TRBD1 (6 bases). V was clipped by 3 bases and J by 0 bases, with 11 bases between them. This CDR3 spans 15 amino acids. Germline V lookup: CDR1 SGHNT, CDR2 YYREEE (reference sequence). The CDR3 loop is CASSSTGTSTDTQYF. In nucleotides, the CDR3 is TGTGCCAGCAGCTCCACGGGGACAAGCACAGATACGCAGTATTTT.

This chain connects TRBV7-9 to TRBJ1-1, with D possibly TRBD1 on 5 matching bases. This CDR3 has 14 residues. Germline V gene data show CDR1 as SEHNR and CDR2 as FQNEAQ (reference sequence). Trimming left V 2 bases short and J 0 bases short, with 7 bases between. CDR3: CASSLPTVNTEAFF. As DNA, the CDR3 is TGTGCCAGCAGCTTACCGACAGTGAACACTGAAGCTTTCTTT.

Turning to this clone: The sample contains more than one DNA sequence encoding this CDR3. This chain joins TRBV6-1 and TRBJ1-2; no clear D. Germline lookup yields CDR1 MNHNS and CDR2 SASEGT. This CDR3 is 12 amino acids long. V was cut by 3 bases and J by 4 bases, with 6 bases left in between. The CDR3 is CASSESGYGYTF. The CDR3 nucleotides read TGTGCCAGCAGTGAGTCAGGCTATGGCTACACCTTC.

This clone was counted once. This chain joins TRBV10-3 and TRBJ2-2, with 8 bases that match TRBD1. Losses at the gene ends were 2 bases for V and 6 bases for J; bases not matched to a gene: 8. This CDR3 has 16 residues. CDR1 is ENHRY and CDR2 is SYGVKD in the germline V gene. DNA of the CDR3: TGTGCCATCAGTGAGGGGCTGAACAGGGGGTCCGGGGAGCTGTTTTTT. Its translation is CAISEGLNRGSGELFF.

This clone has just a few counts. This chain connects TRBV6-6 to TRBJ1-1; D is ambiguous. Trimming removed 9 bases from V and 2 bases from J, with 13 bases in between. CDR3 size: 13 residues. CDR1 and CDR2 (germline): MNHNY, SVGAGI (reference sequence). The CDR3 reads CASIWSLNTEAFF. The CDR3 region has the DNA TGTGCCAGTATATGGAGTCTCAACACTGAAGCTTTCTTT.

J is TRBJ1-6 and V is TRBV5-1; 7 bases map to TRBD1. V lost 5 bases to trimming and J lost 7 bases; unmatched junction nucleotides: 3. The CDR3 covers 13 residues. The germline V gene has CDR1 SGHRS and CDR2 YFSETQ. The DNA of the CDR3 is TGCGCCAGCAGAGAGGGGGCCAATTCACCCCTCCACTTT. This encodes CASREGANSPLHF.

The rearrangement links TRBV6-5 to TRBJ1-2; D unresolved. Per the germline V gene, CDR1 is MNHEY and CDR2 is SVGAGI. V lost 6 bases, J lost 1 base, and 12 bases lay in between. This CDR3 contains 14 residues. The CDR3 is CASSDYGRNYGYTF. The CDR3 DNA follows: TGTGCCAGCAGCGACTACGGACGTAACTATGGCTACACCTTC.

V usage is TRBV28 and J usage is TRBJ1-2; D is possibly TRBD1 (5 bases). The CDR3 extends over 14 amino acids. V was clipped by 6 bases and J by 3 bases, with 14 bases between them. Germline V gene lookup returns CDR1 MDHEN and CDR2 SYDVKM. Here the CDR3 DNA reads TGTGCCAGCAGCCCGGGGGGGGGTGACTATGGCTACACCTTC. This encodes CASSPGGGDYGYTF.

The chain carries TRBV7-9 and TRBJ1-1; 7 nucleotides match TRBD1. Trimming removed 1 base from V and 8 bases from J; junction bases left unmatched: 4. This CDR3 comprises 13 residues. The germline V gene has CDR1 SEHNR and CDR2 FQNEAQ (reference sequence). CDR3 amino acids: CASSLEQGREAFF. The CDR3, as DNA: TGTGCCAGCAGCTTAGAACAGGGGCGGGAAGCTTTCTTT.

This clone has more than one count but fewer than ten. V gene TRBV28 combines with J gene TRBJ2-7, with TRBD1 identical over 7 bases. Germline V lookup: CDR1 MDHEN, CDR2 SYDVKM. V lost 3 bases, J lost 0 bases, and 5 bases stayed unmatched. The CDR3 is 15 amino acids. DNA of the CDR3: TGTGCCAGCAGTTTGAGGGACAGAATCTCCTACGAGCAGTACTTC. This codes for CASSLRDRISYEQYF.

V is TRBV6-5 and J is TRBJ1-2, with D possibly TRBD1 on 5 matching bases. The CDR3 is 14 amino acids. CDR1 MNHEY and CDR2 SVGAGI come from the germline V gene. V was trimmed by 0 bases and J by 2 bases, leaving 7 bases between them. In DNA, the CDR3 is TGTGCCAGCAGTTACTCGTCAGGGAACTATGGCTACACCTTC. As protein: CASSYSSGNYGYTF.

The rearrangement uses TRBV20-1 and TRBJ1-5, with D tentatively TRBD1 (5 bases). V was trimmed by 3 bases and J by 6 bases, leaving 15 bases between them. The CDR3 has 14 amino acids. Looked up from germline, CDR1 is DFQATT and CDR2 is SNEGSKA (reference sequence). The DNA for the CDR3 is TGCAGTGCTAGTAATCCTGGGGGAGGTCAGCCCCAGCATTTT. It yields the protein CSASNPGGGQPQHF.

The rearrangement links TRBV2 to TRBJ2-5; no firm D call. The length of the CDR3 is 14 residues. The germline CDR1 and CDR2 sequences are SNHLY and FYNNEI. Trimming removed 4 bases at V and 5 bases at J, with 14 bases between. CDR3 region: CASSGSTSWETQYF. The CDR3 nucleotides read TGTGCCAGCAGTGGTTCTACTTCGTGGGAGACCCAGTACTTC.

The J gene is TRBJ1-3, the V gene TRBV18, with a tentative D call TRBD1 (6 bases). The CDR3 contains 16 residues. The germline V gene has CDR1 KGHSH and CDR2 LQKENI. The V end lost 4 bases, the J end lost 4 bases, and 17 bases lay between the germline ends. The CDR3 coding sequence is TGTGCCAGCTCACGTCGGGAGGCAGGGGCCGGAAACACCATATATTTT. Translation gives CASSRREAGAGNTIYF.